The 19 T cell receptor beta chains reported below all come from one sample, sequenced in a study of cytomegalovirus exposure and HLA in healthy donors. PCR employed 60 Vbeta and 13 Jbeta primers. The repertoire was sequenced with immunoSEQ multiplex PCR; TCRdb's copy has only in-frame clones and lacks some. The sample has hundreds of thousands of clones; 65% to 85% are singletons. Source material: PBMCs. The receptor source for this set is a female donor in good health and CMV-seronegative.

This rearrangement joins TRBV5-8 to TRBJ2-3, with 8 bases lining up with TRBD2. This CDR3 is 18 amino acids long. The V segment lost 4 bases and the J segment 1 base; nucleotides outside the gene matches: 14. In germline, CDR1 is SGHTS, CDR2 YDEGEE. CDR3 DNA sequence: TGTGCCAGCAGCGTGGGGGGTGTTAGCGGGACGGGCACAGATACGCAGTATTTT. Protein sequence: CASSVGGVSGTGTDTQYF.

The CDR3 DNA reads TGTGCCACCCGGGACAGCAACCTCAATCAGCCCCAGCATTTT. Translating it yields CATRDSNLNQPQHF. The rearrangement joins TRBV10-3 to TRBJ1-5; the match to TRBD1 covers 7 bases. Per germline, CDR1 ENHRY and CDR2 SYGVKD. This CDR3 is 14 amino acids long. J was trimmed by 3 bases and V by 10 bases; bases with no gene match: 9.

The genes are TRBV9 and TRBJ1-3, with D unclear. The V gene's germline CDR1 is SGDLS and CDR2 YYNGEE. The CDR3 has 11 residues. Trimming stripped 7 bases from V and 4 bases from J, with 6 bases between. CDR3 bases: TGTGCCAGCGTCGTAGGAAACACCATATATTTT. Residues: CASVVGNTIYF.

The chain has TRBV6-6 and TRBJ1-3; D might be TRBD1 (5 bases). With 10 bases removed from V and 4 bases from J, the gap between germline ends came to 11 bases. Germline CDR1 MNHNY, CDR2 SVGAGI (reference sequence). The CDR3 is 12 residues long. As DNA, the CDR3 is TGTGCCAACGGGGCGGGGGGAAACACCATATATTTT. It specifies CANGAGGNTIYF.

The chain combines TRBV29-1 with TRBJ2-1; D may be TRBD1 (5 bases). Germline CDR1 and CDR2: SQVTM and ANQGSEA. The V gene lost 7 bases and the J gene lost 8 bases, with 18 bases spanning the gap. This CDR3 is 13 amino acids long. The CDR3 protein is CSAEMGLVDEQFF. The CDR3 DNA is TGCAGCGCCGAAATGGGGCTAGTGGATGAGCAGTTCTTC.

This rearrangement joins TRBV6-4 to TRBJ2-3, with a possible D match to TRBD2 (5 bases). The germline gives CDR1 MRHNA, CDR2 SNTAGT. The CDR3 covers 15 residues. V lost 4 bases and J lost 2, with 13 bases in between. Written as DNA, the CDR3 is TGTGCCAGCAGTGGTGGGAGAGGCTCCACAGATACGCAGTATTTT. It translates to CASSGGRGSTDTQYF.

V gene TRBV6-1 combines with J gene TRBJ1-5, with 7 bases lining up with TRBD1. The germline V gene has CDR1 MNHNS and CDR2 SASEGT. V trimming: 7 bases; J trimming: 7 bases; junction bases outside the gene matches: 10. The CDR3 consists of 14 residues. The CDR3: CASTQTGSGQPQHF. CDR3 nucleotides: TGTGCCAGCACCCAGACAGGGTCGGGGCAGCCCCAGCATTTT.

This sequence joins TRBV7-6 and TRBJ1-5; D is ambiguous. CDR3 length: 14 amino acids. Between the trimmed V and J ends, which lost 0 bases and 7 bases, there was a span of 10 bases. Germline V CDR1 and CDR2: SGHVS, FNYEAQ. CDR3 bases: TGTGCCAGCAGCTTAGCGGAGGGAGTGCAGCCCCAGCATTTT. It yields the protein CASSLAEGVQPQHF. The full variable domain, with the rest looked up from reference TRBV7-6 and TRBJ1-5, is GAGVSQSPRYKVTKRGQDVALRCDPISGHVSLYWYRQALGQGPEFLTYFNYEAQQDKSGLPNDRFSAERPEGSISTLTIQRTEQRDSAMYRCASSLAEGVQPQHFGDGTRLSIL.

This clone was counted between two and nine times. The rearrangement links TRBV6-6 to TRBJ2-3, with 7 bases matching TRBD2. Losses at the gene ends were 5 bases for V and 3 bases for J; bases not matched to a gene: 11. The CDR3 contains 16 residues. Looked up from germline, CDR1 is MNHNY and CDR2 is SVGAGI (reference sequence). The CDR3 sequence: CASSRWGGGRTDTQYF. The CDR3 DNA reads TGTGCCAGCAGTCGATGGGGGGGAGGAAGAACAGATACGCAGTATTTT.

This sequence joins TRBV6-5 and TRBJ2-1; D may be TRBD2 (5 bases). The CDR3 has 13 amino acids. Germline V gives CDR1 MNHEY, CDR2 SVGAGI. V lost 4 bases to trimming and J lost 4 bases, with 8 bases between them. CDR3 sequence: CASSSQRYNEQFF. The CDR3 nucleotides are TGTGCCAGCAGTTCACAGCGGTACAATGAGCAGTTCTTC.

The genes are TRBV10-2 and TRBJ2-7, with 10 bases that match TRBD1. Germline V CDR1 and CDR2: WSHSY, SAAADI. Losses at the gene ends were 4 bases for V and 2 bases for J; bases not matched to a gene: 2. The CDR3 extends over 14 amino acids. The CDR3 here is CASSAGTGAYEQYF. CDR3 bases: TGCGCCAGCAGTGCCGGGACAGGGGCCTACGAGCAGTACTTC.

The table lists this clone with a count of one. V gene TRBV5-4 combines with J gene TRBJ1-2; 8 bases line up with TRBD1. Trimming cost V 2 bases and J 4 bases; bases outside gene matches: 7. Germline V gives CDR1 SGHNT, CDR2 YYREEE (reference sequence). CDR3 length equals 15 residues. CDR3 DNA: TGTGCCAGCAGCTTTCAGGGGGCATTGGGCTATGGCTACACCTTC. Translating gives CASSFQGALGYGYTF.

There are a few counts of this clone. In DNA form, the CDR3 reads TGTGCCAGCAGCTCGCATTATAAGGCGGGACAGCTCTCCTACGAGCAGTACTTC. It is translated as CASSSHYKAGQLSYEQYF. This chain links TRBV7-8 with TRBJ2-7; a weak D match, TRBD1 (7 bases). V was trimmed by 4 bases and J by 0 bases, leaving 22 bases between them. The CDR3 is 18 residues long. Germline values: CDR1 SGHVS, CDR2 FQNEAQ.

The rearrangement uses TRBV10-3 and TRBJ2-1; TRBD1 matches at 9 bases. Looked up from germline, CDR1 is ENHRY and CDR2 is SYGVKD. The CDR3 totals 15 residues. Trimming took 3 bases from V and 7 from J; bases not matched to a gene: 7. As DNA, the CDR3 is TGTGCCATCAGTGACCCGGGACAGGGTAGGAATGAGCAGTTCTTC. This sequence encodes CAISDPGQGRNEQFF.

The chain links TRBV4-1 to TRBJ2-1; the D gene is possibly TRBD2 (6 bases). Germline V gives CDR1 MGHRA, CDR2 YSYEKL. Deletions cut 1 base from V and 5 bases from J, with 9 bases between. This CDR3 is 14 amino acids long. The CDR3 DNA reads TGCGCCAGCAGCCAAGCGGGAGTCCACAATGAGCAGTTCTTC. Translation gives CASSQAGVHNEQFF.

The V call is TRBV5-1, the J call TRBJ1-2; perhaps TRBD1 as D (6 bases). The CDR3 spans 14 residues. In germline, CDR1 is SGHRS, CDR2 YFSETQ. The V and J ends lost 0 bases and 8 bases respectively, with 14 bases between them. The CDR3 sequence: CASSLVSGVAGYTF. The CDR3 nucleotides are TGCGCCAGCAGCTTGGTTTCAGGGGTGGCCGGCTACACCTTC. The variable domain in full, with the rest retrieved from reference TRBV5-1 and TRBJ1-2, is KAGVTQTPRYLIKTRGQQVTLSCSPISGHRSVSWYQQTPGQGLQFLFEYFSETQRNKGNFPGRFSGRQFSNSRSEMNVSTLELGDSALYLCASSLVSGVAGYTFGSGTRLTVV.

The chain carries TRBV7-9 and TRBJ2-3, with 13 bases matching TRBD2. The CDR3 covers 17 residues. The J segment lost 2 bases and the V segment lost 4 bases, leaving 6 bases of the junction unmatched. Germline CDR1 and CDR2: SEHNR and FQNEAQ (reference sequence). As DNA, the CDR3 is TGTGCCAGCAGCTCCGCCGGGACTAGCGGGACCACAGATACGCAGTATTTT. Its protein product is CASSSAGTSGTTDTQYF.

The chain joins TRBV2 to TRBJ2-7; 12 bases align to TRBD2. J was trimmed by 3 bases and V by 5 bases; bases with no gene match: 5. The CDR3 extends over 15 amino acids. CDR1 SNHLY and CDR2 FYNNEI come from the germline V gene. CDR3 in DNA: TGTGCCAGCAGTCCCAGGACTAGCGGGATCTACGAGCAGTACTTC. As protein: CASSPRTSGIYEQYF.

The chain joins TRBV28 to TRBJ2-7, with 8 nucleotides matching TRBD2. The CDR3 length is 12 residues. V was pared by 6 bases and J by 5 bases, with 3 bases of the junction left unmatched. Germline assignment: CDR1 MDHEN and CDR2 SYDVKM. The DNA of the CDR3 is TGTGCCAGCAGGGGCGGGAGGAACGAGCAGTACTTC. Protein: CASRGGRNEQYF.